The following is a T cell receptor beta chain sequence with its context. The target of this receptor is not known. Base quality data are lacking; no much larger clone is found one base away. The data derive from a study of CD8 T cells in Susac syndrome (dated by TCRdb to the late 2010s). About the study as a whole: Of the Susac syndrome patients who were sequenced, eight were in clinical remission while more than five had clinically active disease. Repertoire sequencing was used to test whether CD8+ T cell activation and differentiation in Susac syndrome was antigen driven. Susac syndrome patients were therapy-naive, on corticosteroids (some also receiving IVIg), or on IVIg alone at blood withdrawal.

Peripheral blood CD8+ and CD4+ T cells from healthy donors, Susac syndrome patients and multiple sclerosis patients were profiled using high-throughput TCR beta sequencing. Susac syndrome patients met recently defined diagnostic criteria for definite or probable disease. Bulk CD8+ and CD4+ T cells were purified by magnetic negative isolation, while CD8+ TEMRA cells were enriched using FACS. Blood was collected in EDTA tubes and processed within 24 hours, with PBMCs isolated through density gradient centrifugation. PBMCs intended for TCR sequencing were cryopreserved in liquid nitrogen and were subsequently thawed in a 37 degrees C water bath. The sorted or isolated CD4+, CD8+ and CD8+ TEMRA cells had a purity of 90% or higher. RNA was extracted using the RNeasy kit, and about 0.45 to 1 ug of the RNA was reverse transcribed with random hexamers. TCR beta CDR3 regions were amplified with the immunoSEQ multiplex PCR assay covering 54 Vbeta and 13 Jbeta segments. Bias from PCR amplification was corrected by using a synthetic template baseline for primer optimization and for computational correction. On the study's bioinformatics: Reads were assigned to V, D and J genes according to IMGT and analyzed in immunoSEQ Analyzer, with only productive sequences retained. Clonality was calculated as one minus the Shannon entropy normalized by log2 of the number of productive unique sequences. For each patient and control, public and private clones were evaluated among the 100 most prevalent clones. Clones were defined as Susac-specific when absent from the healthy and MS cohorts, from roughly 1,100 published viral clones and from other ImmuneACCESS disease sequences. In TCRdb, the public reads were trimmed at Q25 with fastp and aligned with MiXCR, with productive beta chains retained. Each CDR3 protein gets just one entry, which takes the most common genes and DNA from the rows behind it. The V and J calls were not made by the authors but by TCRdb's processing. The sample data list some 200,000 distinct CDR3 sequences, and 90% to 95% of these were observed just once. The top ten clonotypes cover 0.085% to 0.09% of the sample.

Study-wide conclusions, independent of this receptor: The CD4+ T cell repertoire of patients with Susac syndrome showed no detectable clonal expansion. The number of individuals in the TCR sequencing and HLA analysis was acknowledged as relatively small.

This TCR was sampled from a human donor with Susac syndrome. The specimen sequenced was CD4+ T cells from PBMCs.

The DNA sequence reads TGTGCCAGCAGTGAAAGGCGGACGAGAGACTACGAGCAGTACTTC. Its protein product is CASSERRTRDYEQYF. The rearrangement combines TRBV2 with TRBJ2-7, with the D gene too uncertain to name. The germline V gene yields SNHLY for CDR1 and FYNNEI for CDR2. A distance of 14 bases separates the germline ends of V and J, which lose 2 bases and 3 bases respectively. From the cysteine through the phenylalanine, the CDR3 covers 15 amino acids. Of all the DNA, just the CDR3 is kept, 45 bases in frame from base 1.